The 8 T cell receptor beta chains reported below all come from one sample, sequenced in a study of technical replicates of blood from several donors. The assay was immunoSEQ multiplex PCR, and TCRdb's table has in-frame clones only and misses some. The table records 62,000 or so clones, about 87% of them present only once. Input material: PBMCs. These receptor sequences come from a human donor in good health. Some clones in this sample may be carry-over from other donors' samples.

The genes are TRBV5-6 and TRBJ2-5; TRBD2 aligns across 12 bases. The CDR3 is 17 amino acids. Trimming at V came to 4 bases and at J to 8 bases, leaving 15 bases not matched to a gene. Germline V gene lookup returns CDR1 SGHDT and CDR2 YYEEEE. The CDR3 coding sequence is TGTGCCAGCAGCCCTTGGACTAGCGGGGCCCCGCCGGTAACCCAGTACTTC. Translated, it gives CASSPWTSGAPPVTQYF.

This clone was counted at least ten times. The J gene is TRBJ1-2, the V gene TRBV21-1. TRBV21-1 constitutes a pseudogene. The CDR3 has 12 residues. DNA for the CDR3: TGTGCCAGCAGCGCTAAGAACTATGGCTACACCTTC. Translated, it gives CASSAKNYGYTF.

The rearrangement links TRBV4-2 to TRBJ2-3; D not resolved. V gave up 0 bases and J gave up 4 bases, with 5 bases separating them. The CDR3 length is 13 residues. Germline V gene data show CDR1 as LGHNA and CDR2 as YNFKEQ. This CDR3 reads CASSQDTSDTQYF. The CDR3 DNA reads TGTGCCAGCAGCCAAGATACTTCAGATACGCAGTATTTT.

As to this clone: Germline is not matched at one junction end, which may reflect a read error. The chain recombines TRBV7-3 with TRBJ2-1; TRBD2 agrees at 16 bases. The germline V gene has CDR1 SGHTA and CDR2 FQGTGA. There are 15 residues in the CDR3. This chain's CDR3 is CASSLTGTSGRGQFF. CDR3 nucleotide sequence: TGTGCCAGCAGCCTAACCGGGACTAGCGGGAGGGGGCAGTTCTTC.

This chain connects TRBV7-6 to TRBJ2-1, with TRBD2 matching over 8 bases. The trim removed 2 bases at V and 0 bases at J, leaving 18 bases unmatched. The CDR3 runs 21 residues. CDR1 SGHVS and CDR2 FNYEAQ come from the germline V gene. The CDR3 sequence is CASSLNWRGRQKTHSYNEQFF. The DNA for the CDR3 is TGTGCCAGCAGCTTAAATTGGCGCGGGAGGCAGAAAACCCACTCCTACAATGAGCAGTTCTTC.

This clone was recorded once. The gene calls are TRBV7-3 and TRBJ2-1; 11 positions match TRBD2. Germline assignment: CDR1 SGHTA and CDR2 FQGTGA. Germline trimming cut 4 bases from V and 5 bases from J; bases unmatched to any gene: 4. There are 15 residues in the CDR3. CDR3 nucleotides: TGTGCCAGCAGCTCCGGGACTAGCGGAAACAATGAGCAGTTCTTC. Amino acid sequence: CASSSGTSGNNEQFF.

V and J are TRBV11-2 and TRBJ1-4; D remains ambiguous. CDR1 and CDR2 (germline): SGHAT, FQNNGV. The CDR3 length is 16 residues. Trimming stripped 2 bases from V and 5 bases from J, with 15 bases between. CDR3 sequence: CASSLRGRALNEKLFF. CDR3 in DNA: TGTGCCAGCAGCTTACGGGGTCGGGCCCTAAATGAAAAACTGTTTTTT.

The V call is TRBV2, the J call TRBJ2-3, with D perhaps TRBD2 (6 bases). CDR1 and CDR2 from the germline V gene are SNHLY and FYNNEI. There are 14 residues in the CDR3. The V gene lost 1 base and the J gene lost 4 bases, with 9 bases spanning the gap. CDR3 nucleotides: TGTGCCAGCAGTGAAGGGGGGGAACCAGATACGCAGTATTTT. It encodes CASSEGGEPDTQYF.